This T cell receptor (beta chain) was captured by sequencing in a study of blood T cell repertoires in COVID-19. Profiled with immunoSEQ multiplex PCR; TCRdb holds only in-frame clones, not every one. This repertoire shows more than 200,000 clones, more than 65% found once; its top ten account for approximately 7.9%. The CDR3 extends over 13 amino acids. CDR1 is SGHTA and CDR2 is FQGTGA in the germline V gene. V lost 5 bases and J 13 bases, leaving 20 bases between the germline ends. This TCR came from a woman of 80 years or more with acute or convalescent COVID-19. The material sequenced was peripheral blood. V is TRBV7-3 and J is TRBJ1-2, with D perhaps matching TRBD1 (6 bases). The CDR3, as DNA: TGTGCCAGCAGCCCGCACGCAACAGGGCTATTCACCTTC. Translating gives CASSPHATGLFTF.